The clone carrying this T cell receptor (beta chain) was seen a few times. The authors used template switching to add a universal primer site and gave cDNA unique molecular identifiers. A single record per CDR3 protein comes from TCRdb applying MiXCR to the 5' RACE reads. The sample records about 100,000 distinct CDR3 sequences, 5.9% being singletons. Per germline, CDR1 SGHRS and CDR2 YFSETQ. The V and J ends lost 5 bases and 5 bases respectively, with 19 bases between them. The CDR3 extends over 15 amino acids. These data come from a study of identical twins. Sequencing input: memory T cells sorted from blood. The receptor's source is a woman aged 45-60 years in good health. The chain couples TRBV5-1 to TRBJ1-1; unclear D gene. The CDR3 sequence: CASSARPSVGTEAFF. The CDR3 DNA reads as TGCGCCAGCAGTGCCAGGCCCTCCGTGGGGACTGAAGCTTTCTTT.